This entry lists 20 T cell receptor beta chains sequenced from one sample in a study of blood T cell repertoires in COVID-19 (dated by TCRdb to the early 2020s). The protocol used for the library was the immunoSEQ multiplex PCR assay. Not all clones reach the TCRdb copy of this immuneACCESS table, which keeps in-frame sequences only. Checked studies attribute under half of the gap to unresolved V genes and leave the rest unexplained. The sample data list about 390,000 clones, and around 87% of these were observed just once. The ten largest clones represent about 2.3% of the sample. Sequenced input: peripheral blood. All receptors come from a woman between 55 and 75 years old with COVID-19, enrolled during active disease.

This chain joins TRBV28 and TRBJ1-5; D not resolved. The germline V gene has CDR1 MDHEN and CDR2 SYDVKM. The CDR3 loop spans 14 amino acids. The V and J ends lost 2 bases and 6 bases respectively, with 11 bases between them. CDR3 nucleotide sequence: TGTGCCAGCAGTTTAGGGCGGGCGGGTCAGCCCCAGCATTTT. Translated: CASSLGRAGQPQHF.

CDR3 in amino acids: CASSFTPGEQYF. CDR3 DNA sequence: TGTGCCAGCAGCTTTACACCGGGCGAGCAGTACTTC. The rearrangement uses TRBV7-9 and TRBJ2-7; no reliable D call. The CDR3 is 12 residues long. The germline V gene has CDR1 SEHNR and CDR2 FQNEAQ (reference sequence). Between the trimmed V and J ends, which lost 3 bases and 6 bases, there was a span of 9 bases.

The rearrangement links TRBV5-1 to TRBJ2-3; 7 bases align to TRBD2. After removal of 3 bases from V and 6 bases from J, the junction contained 4 bases not matched to a gene. Germline V gene data show CDR1 as SGHRS and CDR2 as YFSETQ. This CDR3 region has 13 residues. The CDR3: CASSYGGGDTQYF. Here the CDR3 DNA reads TGCGCCAGCAGCTATGGCGGGGGTGATACGCAGTATTTT.

The J gene is TRBJ1-6, the V gene TRBV5-5, with D unclear. The CDR3 runs 13 residues. Trimming stripped 5 bases from V and 11 bases from J, with 14 bases between. Germline CDR1 is SGHKS and CDR2 is YYEKEE (reference sequence). The CDR3 bases are TGTGCCAGCAGTCTGGATACGGGGACACCCCTCCACTTT. It is translated as CASSLDTGTPLHF.

V is TRBV29-1 and J is TRBJ1-3, with D tentatively TRBD1 (5 bases). In germline, CDR1 is SQVTM, CDR2 ANQGSEA. The CDR3 is 15 amino acids. Between the trimmed V and J ends, which lost 7 bases and 0 bases, there was a span of 16 bases. CDR3 sequence (DNA): TGCAGCGCCACGGAGGGGACGCGCTCTGGAAACACCATATATTTT. Amino acids: CSATEGTRSGNTIYF.

This clone was counted a single time. The chain links TRBV15 to TRBJ1-2; D gene uncertain. V was pared by 1 base and J by 6 bases, with 18 bases between. Germline-derived CDR1 and CDR2 are LNHNV and YYDKDF (reference sequence). The CDR3 consists of 16 residues. The CDR3 region has the DNA TGTGCCACCAGCAGAGGCGGGCAGTCCTACTTTGATGGCTACACCTTC. It yields the protein CATSRGGQSYFDGYTF.

The gene calls are TRBV19 and TRBJ2-2; perhaps TRBD2 as D (6 bases). CDR1 is LNHDA, CDR2 SQIVND, per germline (reference sequence). There are 16 residues in the CDR3. Trimming cost V 3 bases and J 7 bases, with 18 bases left between them. CDR3 region: CASSIGGSDGGGELFF. CDR3 bases: TGTGCCAGTAGTATCGGTGGCTCGGACGGGGGCGGGGAGCTGTTTTTT.

This clone was observed a single time. The chain links TRBV28 to TRBJ2-5, with TRBD1 as a possible D gene (5 bases). The CDR3 length is 13 residues. The germline V and J ends were trimmed by 6 bases and 5 bases, with 13 bases remaining between them. The germline V gene encodes CDR1 MDHEN and CDR2 SYDVKM. CDR3 in DNA: TGTGCCAGCAGCCAAACAGGTCGGGAGACCCAGTACTTC. Translating it yields CASSQTGRETQYF.

The chain has TRBV5-1 and TRBJ2-2, with D possibly TRBD1 on 5 matching bases. V was clipped by 7 bases and J by 5 bases, with 18 bases between them. Germline loops: CDR1 SGHRS, CDR2 YFSETQ. The CDR3 has 15 residues. CDR3 region: CASRTGRVGTGELFF. The CDR3 DNA reads as TGCGCCAGCCGGACGGGCAGGGTGGGAACCGGGGAGCTGTTTTTT.

V and J are TRBV27 and TRBJ1-5, with D possibly being TRBD1 (5 bases). The CDR3 is 17 amino acids. V gave up 5 bases and J gave up 2 bases, with 19 bases separating them. Germline CDR1 is MNHEY and CDR2 is SMNVEV (reference sequence). CDR3 nucleotide sequence: TGTGCCAGCAGTCCGCTCGGCGGGGGGGTAGGCAATCAGCCCCAGCATTTT. Its protein product is CASSPLGGGVGNQPQHF.

This chain links TRBV9 with TRBJ1-2, with TRBD1 as a possible D gene (6 bases). This CDR3 region has 14 residues. CDR1 is SGDLS and CDR2 is YYNGEE in the germline V gene. The V gene lost 3 bases and the J gene lost 4 bases, with 13 bases spanning the gap. The CDR3 loop is CASSALGARYGYTF. In DNA, the CDR3 is TGTGCCAGCAGCGCCTTGGGGGCGCGCTATGGCTACACCTTC. Full variable domain (rest looked up from reference TRBV9 and TRBJ1-2): DSGVTQTPKHLITATGQRVTLRCSPRSGDLSVYWYQQSLDQGLQFLIQYYNGEERAKGNILERFSAQQFPDLHSELNLSSLELGDSALYFCASSALGARYGYTFGSGTRLTVV.

This chain joins TRBV7-3 and TRBJ1-1; 7 bases line up with TRBD1. The CDR3 totals 13 residues. Trimming took 5 bases from V and 4 from J; bases not matched to a gene: 4. From germline, CDR1 is SGHTA and CDR2 FQGTGA. The CDR3, as DNA: TGTGCCAGCAGCAGACAGGGTACCACTGAAGCTTTCTTT. Protein sequence: CASSRQGTTEAFF.

V usage is TRBV5-5 and J usage is TRBJ1-2; D uncertain. The CDR3 contains 14 residues. The germline CDR1 and CDR2 sequences are SGHKS and YYEKEE (reference sequence). Deletions cut 4 bases from V and 2 bases from J, with 12 bases between. CDR3 sequence reads: CASSTGPRNYGYTF. The CDR3 region has the DNA TGTGCCAGCAGCACCGGTCCTCGAAACTATGGCTACACCTTC.

The V and J genes are TRBV6-5 and TRBJ2-2; D is possibly TRBD1 (6 bases). Germline V CDR1 and CDR2: MNHEY, SVGAGI. The CDR3 is 15 residues long. Deletions cut 6 bases from V and 1 base from J, with 12 bases between. The CDR3 is CASSTQDRNTGELFF. CDR3 sequence (DNA): TGTGCCAGCAGCACTCAGGACAGGAACACCGGGGAGCTGTTTTTT.

V usage is TRBV9 and J usage is TRBJ1-2, with a weak D call TRBD1 (5 bases). The V gene's germline CDR1 is SGDLS and CDR2 YYNGEE. This CDR3 contains 15 residues. The V gene lost 4 bases and the J gene lost 0 bases, with 13 bases spanning the gap. CDR3 loop: CASSSGRGSNYGYTF. The DNA for the CDR3 is TGTGCCAGCAGCTCAGGGAGGGGTTCTAACTATGGCTACACCTTC.

V gene TRBV5-1 combines with J gene TRBJ1-1, with TRBD1 matching over 7 bases. Per germline, CDR1 SGHRS and CDR2 YFSETQ. This CDR3 comprises 14 residues. The V gene end was trimmed by 7 bases and the J gene end by 5 bases; junction bases not matched to a gene: 11. The CDR3 spells CASAQGGVRTEAFF. The CDR3 bases are TGCGCCAGCGCCCAGGGGGGAGTAAGGACTGAAGCTTTCTTT.

This clone was picked up a small number of times. The gene calls are TRBV2 and TRBJ1-6; the D is unclear. The CDR3 consists of 14 residues. Per the germline V gene, CDR1 is SNHLY and CDR2 is FYNNEI. V shed 4 bases and J shed 8 bases, with 12 bases lying between them. The CDR3 nucleotides read TGTGCCAGCAGTGTGATCGAGGGCTATTCACCCCTCCACTTT. Amino acids: CASSVIEGYSPLHF.

The rearrangement joins TRBV19 to TRBJ2-3; 8 bases align to TRBD2. The J segment lost 0 bases and the V segment lost 9 bases, leaving 14 bases of the junction unmatched. The CDR3 runs 17 residues. Germline values: CDR1 LNHDA, CDR2 SQIVND (reference sequence). CDR3 in DNA: TGTGCCAGCCGCCCCGGGCGGGGGGCACTTAGCACAGATACGCAGTATTTT. Translated: CASRPGRGALSTDTQYF.

The genes are TRBV5-5 and TRBJ1-2; 12 bases agree with TRBD1. Germline assignment: CDR1 SGHKS and CDR2 YYEKEE (reference sequence). J lost 4 bases, V lost 0 bases, and 7 bases had no gene match. The length of the CDR3 is 17 residues. CDR3 sequence: CASSLAAGQGALYGYTF. The CDR3 bases are TGTGCCAGCAGCTTGGCCGCGGGACAGGGGGCCCTCTATGGCTACACCTTC.

The rearrangement links TRBV27 to TRBJ2-1; 14 bases match TRBD2. This CDR3 comprises 17 residues. Germline-derived CDR1 and CDR2 are MNHEY and SMNVEV (reference sequence). V gave up 1 base and J gave up 7 bases; unmatched junction bases: 6. DNA of the CDR3: TGTGCCAGCAGTTTATGGAGGACTAGCGGGGGGCGAAATGAGCAGTTCTTC. Its protein product is CASSLWRTSGGRNEQFF.